The following is a T cell receptor (beta chain) sequence with its context. The antigen remains undetermined. This entry is derived from a study of T-cell memory formation after mild COVID-19. Study overall: The two donors had largely donor-specific TCR clusters.

The CDR3 is 13 residues long. CDR1 and CDR2 from the germline V gene are SQVTM and ANQGSEA. The V segment lost 6 bases and the J segment 9 bases; nucleotides outside the gene matches: 4. TCRdb independently ran MiXCR on the 5' RACE reads; one entry per CDR3 protein. The data hold about 39,000 distinct CDR3 sequences, with around 6.1% observed a single time. Broader study findings: CD4+ contracting clones were mainly CM and EM; CD8+ ones, EMRA. From day 15 to 85, contracting clones were balanced between CD4 and CD8, whereas later expanders leaned toward CD4+.

Input material: PBMCs or a T cell subset sorted from them (not recorded which). This receptor was identified in an adult who had mild COVID-19 (a few samples of this study predate the infection). Cell type and time point are not known. The chain joins TRBV29-1 to TRBJ1-6; 11 nucleotides agree with TRBD1. CDR3 DNA sequence: TGCAGCGTCGGACAGGGGGCAGGTTCACCCCTCCACTTT. Translation gives CSVGQGAGSPLHF.